This TCR beta chain was found in a study of Ad26.COV2.S vaccination and SARS-CoV-2 variants. Deletions cut 6 bases from V and 0 bases from J, with 12 bases between. Germline assignment: CDR1 MNHEY and CDR2 SVGEGT. This CDR3 region has 15 residues. The data were produced by immunoSEQ multiplex PCR, yet TCRdb's version contains in-frame clones alone and is incomplete. The sample contains about 350,000 clones, 92% of which appear only once. The genes are TRBV6-2 or TRBV6-3 and TRBJ1-5, with TRBD1 as a possible D gene (5 bases). The sequence was collected from a human donor who had recovered from COVID-19. The material was peripheral blood, obtained after recovery from COVID-19. Written as DNA, the CDR3 is TGTGCCAGCAGCCTATCCCAGGGTAGCAATCAGCCCCAGCATTTT. This gives the protein CASSLSQGSNQPQHF.